This T cell receptor (beta chain) appears in the sequencing data of a study of CD8+ T cells in alopecia areata. As the sequencing template, cDNA was produced by extracting RNA and reverse transcribing it. The method was immunoSEQ multiplex PCR; TCRdb's version includes in-frame clones alone and lacks a portion of them. Of about 190,000 clones listed, roughly 64% were seen once; the top ten hold 4% to 5%. The treatment: oral pan-JAK inhibitor, 5-10 mg twice daily. Researchers took lesional scalp punch biopsies and peripheral blood from people who were alopecia areata patients. CDR3 length equals 14 residues. V gave up 7 bases and J gave up 2 bases, with 15 bases separating them. Germline CDR1 reads MNHNY; CDR2 reads SVGAGI (reference sequence). This clone was found a few times.

V and J are TRBV6-6 and TRBJ2-7; D call uncertain. The origin of this receptor is a human donor with alopecia areata. The sequenced sample was CD4+ T cells sorted from blood, obtained at week 4, from a patient treated with tofacitinib. CDR3 bases: TGTGCCAGCACTTCTCAGACAAAAGCCTACGAGCAGTACTTC. Translating it yields CASTSQTKAYEQYF.